This passage covers 23 T cell receptor beta chains from one sample sequenced in a study of blood T cell repertoires in COVID-19. Profiled with immunoSEQ multiplex PCR; TCRdb holds only in-frame clones, not every one. The repertoire holds about 52,000 clones, with over 80% as singletons. Sequenced sample: peripheral blood. All receptors come from a man between 70 and 80 years old with active COVID-19.

This clone was recorded only once. The chain combines TRBV10-3 with TRBJ2-1, with 7 bases lining up with TRBD2. J was trimmed by 6 bases and V by 8 bases; bases with no gene match: 10. In germline, CDR1 is ENHRY, CDR2 SYGVKD. This CDR3 comprises 14 residues. CDR3 sequence: CAIRGGRSGNEQFF. The CDR3 DNA reads TGTGCCATCCGCGGGGGACGGTCGGGCAATGAGCAGTTCTTC.

The chain couples TRBV9 to TRBJ2-6; 8 positions agree with TRBD1. The V gene end was trimmed by 3 bases and the J gene end by 0 bases; junction bases not matched to a gene: 5. There are 17 residues in the CDR3. The V gene's germline CDR1 is SGDLS and CDR2 YYNGEE. The CDR3: CASSADRGTSGANVLTF. CDR3 in DNA: TGTGCCAGCAGCGCCGACAGGGGAACCTCTGGGGCCAACGTCCTGACTTTC. Full variable domain (rest looked up from reference TRBV9 and TRBJ2-6): DSGVTQTPKHLITATGQRVTLRCSPRSGDLSVYWYQQSLDQGLQFLIQYYNGEERAKGNILERFSAQQFPDLHSELNLSSLELGDSALYFCASSADRGTSGANVLTFGAGSRLTVL.

This sequence joins TRBV19 and TRBJ2-1; 10 nucleotides align to TRBD2. Per germline, CDR1 LNHDA and CDR2 SQIVND (reference sequence). CDR3 length: 15 residues. V was clipped by 4 bases and J by 2 bases; unmatched bases: 2. Here the CDR3 DNA reads TGTGCCAGTAGTAGACTAGCGGGTGCCTACAATGAGCAGTTCTTC. It is translated as CASSRLAGAYNEQFF.

The chain joins TRBV5-1 to TRBJ2-5; TRBD2 might be the D (5 bases). The germline V and J ends were trimmed by 4 bases and 1 base, with 8 bases remaining between them. The CDR3 covers 13 residues. Germline loops: CDR1 SGHRS, CDR2 YFSETQ. CDR3 DNA: TGCGCCAGCAGCCCGGGGTCCCAAGAGACCCAGTACTTC. Translating it yields CASSPGSQETQYF.

This chain connects TRBV3-1 (or the pseudogene TRBV3-2) to TRBJ1-2; 9 bases are a match to TRBD1. Germline V gene lookup returns CDR1 LGHDT and CDR2 YNNKEL (reference sequence). V trimming: 0 bases; J trimming: 4 bases; junction bases outside the gene matches: 9. This CDR3 is built from 17 residues. CDR3 sequence: CASSQEGQGTPLYGYTF. DNA for the CDR3: TGTGCCAGCAGCCAAGAAGGACAGGGGACCCCACTCTATGGCTACACCTTC.

V and J are TRBV7-3 and TRBJ1-1; weak D call: TRBD1 (6 bases). Trimming cost V 0 bases and J 6 bases, with 8 bases left between them. Per the germline V gene, CDR1 is SGHTA and CDR2 is FQGTGA. The CDR3 is made up of 13 amino acids. As DNA, the CDR3 is TGTGCCAGCAGCTTAACCGGACAGTCTGAAGCTTTCTTT. It is translated as CASSLTGQSEAFF. Using reference TRBV7-3 and TRBJ1-1 for the parts outside the CDR3, the full variable domain is GAGVSQTPSNKVTEKGKYVELRCDPISGHTALYWYRQSLGQGPEFLIYFQGTGAADDSGLPNDRFFAVRPEGSVSTLKIQRTERGDSAVYLCASSLTGQSEAFFGQGTRLTVV.

The rearrangement joins TRBV2 to TRBJ1-1; D gene uncertain. The CDR3 runs 14 residues. Germline loops: CDR1 SNHLY, CDR2 FYNNEI. V was clipped by 5 bases and J by 1 base, with 11 bases between them. The CDR3 reads CASSPDTPNTEAFF. CDR3 DNA: TGTGCCAGCAGTCCCGACACCCCGAACACTGAAGCTTTCTTT.

The chain couples TRBV3-1 (or the pseudogene TRBV3-2) to TRBJ1-2; D uncertain. This CDR3 has 14 residues. CDR1 and CDR2 from the germline V gene are LGHDT and YNNKEL (reference sequence). Trimming removed 1 base from V and 7 bases from J, with 13 bases in between. The CDR3 loop is CASSQGLRAGGYTF. Written as DNA, the CDR3 is TGTGCCAGCAGCCAAGGGTTGAGGGCGGGTGGCTACACCTTC.

The rearrangement uses TRBV5-4 and TRBJ2-2, with D possibly matching TRBD1 (6 bases). Trimming left V 4 bases short and J 4 bases short, with 8 bases between. Germline CDR1 reads SGHNT; CDR2 reads YYREEE (reference sequence). The CDR3 is 13 residues long. The CDR3 nucleotides read TGTGCCAGCAGCCCGGACAGCACCGGGGAGCTGTTTTTT. This gives the protein CASSPDSTGELFF.

V usage is TRBV13 and J usage is TRBJ2-6, with D perhaps TRBD1 (5 bases). Germline V gene data show CDR1 as PRHDT and CDR2 as FYEKMQ (reference sequence). The CDR3 sequence is 15 residues long. Trimming shortened V by 5 bases and J by 2 bases, and 10 bases separated the two germline ends. CDR3 amino acids: CASSRRTTGANVLTF. CDR3 bases: TGTGCCAGCAGCCGCAGGACAACTGGGGCCAACGTCCTGACTTTC. The entire variable domain, with the rest obtained from reference TRBV13 and TRBJ2-6, is as follows: AAGVIQSPRHLIKEKRETATLKCYPIPRHDTVYWYQQGPGQDPQFLISFYEKMQSDKGSIPDRFSAQQFSDYHSELNMSSLELGDSALYFCASSRRTTGANVLTFGAGSRLTVL.

V and J are TRBV5-1 and TRBJ1-1, with TRBD1 as a possible D gene (5 bases). This CDR3 region has 15 residues. Germline loops: CDR1 SGHRS, CDR2 YFSETQ. V was cut by 4 bases and J by 1 base, with 14 bases left in between. The CDR3 nucleotides are TGCGCCAGCAGCGTATTTGACAGCCCGAACACTGAAGCTTTCTTT. Protein: CASSVFDSPNTEAFF.

This chain links TRBV6-2 or TRBV6-3 with TRBJ2-1, with 8 bases aligning to TRBD2. The J segment lost 4 bases and the V segment lost 6 bases, leaving 8 bases of the junction unmatched. Germline assignment: CDR1 MNHEY and CDR2 SVGEGT. The CDR3 consists of 15 residues. CDR3 region: CASSRMGLGYNEQFF. DNA of the CDR3: TGTGCCAGCAGCCGCATGGGACTAGGATACAATGAGCAGTTCTTC.

V is TRBV6-4 and J is TRBJ1-2; 8 positions match TRBD1. Looked up from germline, CDR1 is MRHNA and CDR2 is SNTAGT. The CDR3 spans 15 residues. V trimming: 5 bases; J trimming: 4 bases; junction bases outside the gene matches: 9. The CDR3 DNA is TGTGCCAGCAGTTCCACAGGGGGATCCCTCTATGGCTACACCTTC. The encoded protein is CASSSTGGSLYGYTF.

V and J are TRBV3-1 (or the pseudogene TRBV3-2) and TRBJ2-1, with 8 positions matching TRBD2. The CDR3 is made up of 15 amino acids. Germline V CDR1 and CDR2: LGHDT, YNNKEL (reference sequence). V dropped 1 base and J dropped 6; count of bases not matched to a gene: 5. CDR3 sequence: CASSQGLALGNEQFF. The CDR3 DNA reads as TGTGCCAGCAGCCAAGGACTAGCGTTGGGCAATGAGCAGTTCTTC.

The rearrangement joins TRBV12-3 or TRBV12-4 to TRBJ1-1; D unclear. The CDR3 length is 13 residues. V lost 4 bases to trimming and J lost 7 bases, with 13 bases between them. Here the CDR3 reads CASSSTGLSEAFF. CDR3 in DNA: TGTGCCAGCAGTTCTACGGGTTTGAGTGAAGCTTTCTTT.

V gene TRBV5-1 combines with J gene TRBJ1-3; 7 bases align to TRBD1. Losses at the gene ends were 4 bases for V and 0 bases for J; bases not matched to a gene: 10. Germline V lookup: CDR1 SGHRS, CDR2 YFSETQ. This CDR3 contains 17 residues. CDR3 protein: CASSPGQSFFSGNTIYF. The CDR3 DNA is TGCGCCAGCAGCCCGGGACAGAGTTTTTTCTCTGGAAACACCATATATTTT.

This rearrangement joins TRBV6-5 to TRBJ1-2; TRBD1 matches 8 bases. V trimming: 7 bases; J trimming: 8 bases; junction bases outside the gene matches: 3. Germline values: CDR1 MNHEY, CDR2 SVGAGI. This CDR3 contains 11 residues. The CDR3 loop reads CASTQGAGYTF. The CDR3 nucleotides are TGTGCCAGCACCCAGGGGGCCGGCTACACCTTC.

This clone appeared a few times. The chain carries TRBV5-1 and TRBJ2-2, with D possibly being TRBD2 (5 bases). The V and J ends lost 2 bases and 6 bases respectively, with 11 bases between them. The CDR3 covers 14 residues. Germline CDR1 reads SGHRS; CDR2 reads YFSETQ. CDR3 residues: CASSLQSEAGELFF. The CDR3 DNA reads TGCGCCAGCAGCTTACAATCGGAGGCCGGGGAGCTGTTTTTT.

The V call is TRBV14, the J call TRBJ2-3; D not resolved. This CDR3 has 17 residues. V was clipped by 1 base and J by 2 bases, with 16 bases between them. In germline, CDR1 is SGHDN, CDR2 FVKESK. The CDR3 sequence: CASSQGVRSFPTDTQYF. The DNA for the CDR3 is TGTGCCAGCAGCCAAGGTGTCAGGTCTTTTCCCACAGATACGCAGTATTTT.

V and J are TRBV5-8 and TRBJ2-5; TRBD2 is a possible D gene (5 bases). V gave up 0 bases and J gave up 7 bases, with 7 bases separating them. This CDR3 region has 12 residues. CDR1 SGHTS and CDR2 YDEGEE come from the germline V gene. This CDR3 reads CASSLGRPTQYF. The CDR3 DNA reads TGTGCCAGCAGCTTGGGGAGGCCGACCCAGTACTTC.

This clone has a handful of counts. The genes are TRBV6-2 or TRBV6-3 and TRBJ1-5; D might be TRBD1 (5 bases). The CDR3 covers 14 residues. The V end lost 2 bases, the J end lost 5 bases, and 10 bases lay between the germline ends. Germline V lookup: CDR1 MNHEY, CDR2 SVGEGT. CDR3 nucleotide sequence: TGTGCCAGCAGTTACCAGGGTCGGGATCAGCCCCAGCATTTT. The encoded protein is CASSYQGRDQPQHF.

The V gene is TRBV5-1, the J gene TRBJ2-2; the match to TRBD1 covers 9 bases. The CDR3 contains 16 residues. Germline CDR1 SGHRS, CDR2 YFSETQ. J lost 6 bases, V lost 2 bases, and 8 bases had no gene match. CDR3 sequence: CASSFDRGLVAGELFF. CDR3 coding DNA: TGCGCCAGCAGCTTTGACAGGGGGTTGGTAGCCGGGGAGCTGTTTTTT.

The chain has TRBV19 and TRBJ1-5; 10 bases are a match to TRBD1. The CDR3 sequence is 18 residues long. Germline CDR1 reads LNHDA; CDR2 reads SQIVND (reference sequence). Unmatched junction bases numbered 7, after V lost 2 bases and J lost 0 bases. CDR3 protein: CASSIRQGASYSNQPQHF. As DNA, the CDR3 is TGTGCCAGTAGTATAAGACAGGGGGCTTCCTATAGCAATCAGCCCCAGCATTTT.